What follows describes a single T cell receptor beta chain. Its antigen is not known. These data originate in a study of T cell repertoires in aging, cancer and after chemotherapy. Multiplex touch-down PCR with TRB-A/B primers amplified rearranged V-D-J TRB sequences. Each CDR3 protein is one row after TCRdb ran MiXCR on the multiplex PCR reads. The sample has about 1,700 distinct CDR3 sequences; 23% are singletons. Per germline, CDR1 DFQATT and CDR2 SNEGSKA (reference sequence). V shed 6 bases and J shed 3 bases, with 9 bases lying between them. The CDR3 runs to 12 residues. The template was genomic DNA from peripheral blood, not RNA. General study points: Hematological cancer patients had lymphoid organ infiltration that may impair thymic emigration or T cell expansion. In cancer patients, declining TCR diversity with age involved lost richness and lost evenness.

The chain uses TRBV20-1 and TRBJ1-5; D not resolved. The source of this sequence is a human donor with a blood cancer. Sequenced material: blood. Written as DNA, the CDR3 is TGCAGTGCCATAGACCCCAATCAGCCCCAGCATTTT. Amino acids: CSAIDPNQPQHF.